The subject of this entry is one T cell receptor (beta chain). Its ends do not fully match the called genes, so a read error is possible. The data were obtained in a study of tumor and adjacent non-tumor tissue in lung cancer. A modified ARM-PCR protocol with three rounds of nested PCR amplified TCRbeta. MiXCR, run by TCRdb on the multiplex PCR reads, gives a single entry per CDR3 protein. The table records roughly 43,000 distinct CDR3 sequences, 60% of them present only once. RNA was extracted from bulk tissue without any cell sorting. This non-tumor lung sample came from over 3 cm beyond the tumor edge. This CDR3 comprises 15 residues. Looked up from germline, CDR1 is DFQATT and CDR2 is SNEGSKA (reference sequence).

Sequenced: distant non-tumor lung tissue. V usage is TRBV20-1 and J usage is TRBJ2-3, with 8 bases fitting TRBD2. This receptor was obtained from a man aged 45-65 years with non-small cell lung cancer. DNA for the CDR3: TGCAGTGGTAGAGCGGGACTAGGGGATGGAGATACGCAGTATTTT. It yields the protein CSGRAGLGDGDTQYF.